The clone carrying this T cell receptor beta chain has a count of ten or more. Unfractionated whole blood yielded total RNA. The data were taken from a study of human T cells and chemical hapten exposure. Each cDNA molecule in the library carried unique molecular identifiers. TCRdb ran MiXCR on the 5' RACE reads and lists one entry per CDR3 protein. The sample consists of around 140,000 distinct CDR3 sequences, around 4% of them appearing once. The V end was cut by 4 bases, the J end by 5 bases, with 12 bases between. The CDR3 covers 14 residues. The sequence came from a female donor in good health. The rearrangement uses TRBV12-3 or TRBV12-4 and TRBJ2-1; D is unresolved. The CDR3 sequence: CASSSRVYHNEQFF. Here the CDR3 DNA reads TGTGCCAGCAGTTCCCGGGTCTATCACAATGAGCAGTTCTTC.